This is a list of T cell receptor beta chains from one sample in a study of blood T cell repertoires in COVID-19. Some clones are missing from TCRdb's copy, which holds only in-frame ones; the method was immunoSEQ multiplex PCR. The sample contains about 96,000 clones, roughly 80% of which appear only once. The source material was peripheral blood. Receptor source: a woman in her sixties or seventies with acute or convalescent COVID-19. CDR3s include the opening cysteine and the closing phenylalanine or tryptophan. A D gene is named only where the DNA matches it firmly. Clone size is stated in some rows and not others, as once, few, many or a class when expanded.

>TRBJ2-3|many|TRBD2|TRBV3-1/TRBV3-2
TGTGCCAGCAGCCCCACTTCCGGGACTAGCGGGGGGTCGGTCACAGATACGCAGTATTTT
CASSPTSGTSGGSVTDTQYF
>TRBJ2-2|NA|NA|TRBV5-4
TGTGCCAGCAGCTTCCGGGGGGAGCTGTTTTTT
CASSFRGELFF
>TRBJ2-6|NA|TRBD1|TRBV5-5
TGTGCCAGCAGCTCGACAGGGACCCACTCTGGGGCCAACGTCCTGACTTTC
CASSSTGTHSGANVLTF
>TRBJ2-7|NA|TRBD2|TRBV20-1
TGCAGTGCTAGTTCTCAGCGGGGACCCTCCTACGAGCAGTACTTC
CSASSQRGPSYEQYF
>TRBJ1-1|NA|NA|TRBV10-2
TGCGCCAGCAGTGATACCCTCGCGGGGGCTTTCTTT
CASSDTLAGAFF
>TRBJ1-5|NA|NA|TRBV2
TGTGCCAGCAGCCCGAGCGGGAGAGGCAATCAGCCCCAGCATTTT
CASSPSGRGNQPQHF
>TRBJ1-2|NA|NA|TRBV5-1
TGCGCCAGCAGCTTGGAAGTCGGGGTAGCTGGCTACACCTTC
CASSLEVGVAGYTF
>TRBJ2-7|NA|NA|TRBV4-1
TGCGCCAGCAGCCAAGATCTTGAGAGCGGGCAGTACTTC
CASSQDLESGQYF
>TRBJ1-1|NA|NA|TRBV6-5
TGTGCCAGCAGGGACAGATCCGAAGCTTTCTTT
CASRDRSEAFF
>TRBJ2-3|NA|NA|TRBV5-1
TGCGCCAGCAGCTCCGGGATCTCCGGCGGTACGCAGTATTTT
CASSSGISGGTQYF
>TRBJ1-1|NA|TRBD1|TRBV18
TGTGCCAGCTCGACAGGGGCAGCGGAAAACACTGAAGCTTTCTTT
CASSTGAAENTEAFF
>TRBJ1-1|once|NA|TRBV3-1/TRBV3-2
TGTGCCAGCAGCCAAGGGGGACATCGGGGAAGGGAAGCTTTCTTT
CASSQGGHRGREAFF
>TRBJ2-7|NA|NA|TRBV27
TGTGCCAGCAGGCCTTATATGGGGCTGGAGCAGTACTTC
CASRPYMGLEQYF
>TRBJ2-7|NA|NA|TRBV2
TGTGCCAGCAGCCTGACAGGCCGCGGGGAGCAGTACTTC
CASSLTGRGEQYF
>TRBJ1-3|NA|TRBD1|TRBV5-1
TGCGCCAGCAGCTTGGGACAGGGTGGCCCAGGAAACACCATATATTTT
CASSLGQGGPGNTIYF
>TRBJ1-5|NA|NA|TRBV4-1
TGCGCCAGCAGCCATCCATACGGGCCCCAGCATTTT
CASSHPYGPQHF
>TRBJ1-4|NA|NA|TRBV19
TGTGCCAGTAGTAATGGGAGAGGCGAAAAACTGTTTTTT
CASSNGRGEKLFF
>TRBJ2-7|NA|NA|TRBV3-1/TRBV3-2
TGTGCCAGCAGCCAAGACTCTGCCGGTGAGCAGTACTTC
CASSQDSAGEQYF
>TRBJ1-6|NA|TRBD1|TRBV7-9
TGTGCCAGCAGCCCCCGGACAGGGAATAATTCACCCCTCCACTTT
CASSPRTGNNSPLHF
>TRBJ1-6|NA|NA|TRBV6-6
TGTGCCAGCAGGCCCGCGGGGGGCGTGGGATCACCCCTCCACTTT
CASRPAGGVGSPLHF
>TRBJ2-3|NA|TRBD1|TRBV18
TGTGCCAGCTCACCATCGTCGGGGACAGGGGGGTCGGATACGCAGTATTTT
CASSPSSGTGGSDTQYF
>TRBJ1-2|NA|TRBD1|TRBV3-1/TRBV3-2
TGTGCCAGCAGCCCTCCGGGACAGGGGCGAGGAGGCTACACCTTC
CASSPPGQGRGGYTF
>TRBJ2-7|NA|NA|TRBV7-9
TGTGCCAGCAGCTCACATGCCTACGAGCAGTACTTC
CASSSHAYEQYF
>TRBJ1-4|NA|NA|TRBV5-1
TGCGCCAGCAGCCTCCTATCAGGGGAGAATGAAAAACTGTTTTTT
CASSLLSGENEKLFF
>TRBJ2-7|NA|NA|TRBV5-4
TGTGCCAGCAGCTTGGATCGCTGGAGCTCCTACGAGCAGTACTTC
CASSLDRWSSYEQYF
>TRBJ2-5|NA|TRBD1|TRBV6-5
TGTGCCAGCACCGACTGGGACAGGGCCCAAGAGACCCAGTACTTC
CASTDWDRAQETQYF
>TRBJ2-3|NA|TRBD2|TRBV18
TGTGCCAGCTCACCACGGCTAGCGGGGGGGAGCACAGATACGCAGTATTTT
CASSPRLAGGSTDTQYF
>TRBJ2-1|NA|TRBD2|TRBV2
TGTGCCAGCAGTGCATTACTAGCGGGGGGGGATGAGCAGTTCTTC
CASSALLAGGDEQFF
>TRBJ1-2|NA|NA|TRBV2
TGTGCCAGCAGTGTGACAGGTTTTCGATATGGCTACACCTTC
CASSVTGFRYGYTF
>TRBJ1-1|few|NA|TRBV28
TGTGCCAGCAGTTCTGGGGGGGCCCTTGAAGCTTTCTTT
CASSSGGALEAFF
>TRBJ2-5|NA|TRBD2|TRBV28
TGTGCCAGCAGGCCCAAGGCGGGACTAGCGGGGGAGGAGACCCAGTACTTC
CASRPKAGLAGEETQYF
>TRBJ1-3|NA|NA|TRBV5-1
TGCGCCAGCAGCCCGGACACATACTCTGGAAACACCATATATTTT
CASSPDTYSGNTIYF
>TRBJ1-5|once|NA|TRBV5-6
TGTGCCAGCAGCTTGCTTAGCAATCAGCCCCAGCATTTT
CASSLLSNQPQHF
>TRBJ2-1|many|TRBD1|TRBV11-2
TGTGCCAGCAGCTATCACAGGGGCCGTTACAATGAGCAGTTCTTC
CASSYHRGRYNEQFF
>TRBJ2-1|NA|TRBD2|TRBV9
TGTGCCAGCAGCGTAGCTGGGATAGCGGGCGCCTTCTACAATGAGCAGTTCTTC
CASSVAGIAGAFYNEQFF
>TRBJ1-5|NA|TRBD1|TRBV10-3
TGTGCCATCAGTGAGTCGGGGACAGGCAATCAGCCCCAGCATTTT
CAISESGTGNQPQHF
>TRBJ1-1|NA|NA|TRBV28
TGTGCCAGCAGTCCCGGTAGTGGAGACACTGAAGCTTTCTTT
CASSPGSGDTEAFF
>TRBJ1-2|few|NA|TRBV4-2
TGTGCCAGCAGCCAAGATGGCAGCGACGGAGGCTACACCTTC
CASSQDGSDGGYTF
>TRBJ2-3|NA|NA|TRBV5-5
TGTGCCAGCAGCTTAACGGGGTCTGTGGGCACAGATACGCAGTATTTT
CASSLTGSVGTDTQYF
>TRBJ2-2|once|TRBD1|TRBV3-1/TRBV3-2
TGTGCCAGCAGCCAGGGGGACAGCAACACCGGGGAGCTGTTTTTT
CASSQGDSNTGELFF
>TRBJ1-5|NA|NA|TRBV19
TGTGCCAGTAGTATTTCGGGGAACGATCAGCCCCAGCATTTT
CASSISGNDQPQHF
>TRBJ2-1|NA|TRBD1|TRBV10-2
TGCGCCAGCAGTTCCTGGGACAGGCGGAACAATGAGCAGTTCTTC
CASSSWDRRNNEQFF
>TRBJ1-6|NA|TRBD1|TRBV5-1
TGCGCCAGCAGCGGGGGATACCGGGACAGGGATTCACCCCTCCACTTT
CASSGGYRDRDSPLHF
>TRBJ1-6|NA|TRBD1|TRBV28
TGTGCCAGCAGTCAGCAGGGGGTGGGGAATTCACCCCTCCACTTT
CASSQQGVGNSPLHF
>TRBJ1-5|NA|TRBD1|TRBV19
TGTGCCAGTACTCCGGGACAGGAGGGGCAGCCCCAGCATTTT
CASTPGQEGQPQHF
>TRBJ2-2|NA|TRBD2|TRBV6-5
TGTGCCAGCAGCCCCCTAGCGGGGAACACCGGGGAGCTGTTTTTT
CASSPLAGNTGELFF
>TRBJ2-4|once|TRBD1|TRBV29-1
TGCAGCGCCGGGACAGGAGGAGCCAAAAACATTCAGTACTTC
CSAGTGGAKNIQYF
>TRBJ1-3|NA|NA|TRBV28
TGTGCCAGCAGTTTATTTTCCGGGTCTGGAAACACCATATATTTT
CASSLFSGSGNTIYF
>TRBJ1-2|NA|NA|TRBV7-6
TGTGCCAGCAGCTTAGAGGGCAGGGATGGCTACACCTTC
CASSLEGRDGYTF
>TRBJ2-3|many|TRBD2|TRBV11-3
TGTGCCAGCAGCTACGGACTAGCGGGGGGACGCACAGATACGCAGTATTTT
CASSYGLAGGRTDTQYF
>TRBJ1-3|NA|NA|TRBV2
TGTGCCAGCAGGGACAGTTTATCTGGAAACACCATATATTTT
CASRDSLSGNTIYF
>TRBJ2-5|NA|TRBD2|TRBV3-1/TRBV3-2
TGTGCCAGCAGCCAAGGGCGGGGGGAGACCCAGTACTTC
CASSQGRGETQYF
>TRBJ1-1|NA|NA|TRBV14
TGTGCCAGCAGACATTTGGCCACTGAAGCTTTCTTT
CASRHLATEAFF
>TRBJ2-7|NA|TRBD2|TRBV30
TGTGCCTGGGGACTAGCTGAGTACGAGCAGTACTTC
CAWGLAEYEQYF